These 8 T cell receptor beta chains originate from one sample sequenced in a study of blood T cell repertoires in COVID-19. Libraries were prepared by immunoSEQ multiplex PCR; TCRdb keeps only in-frame clonotypes and omits some of them. The sample gives approximately 150,000 clones, around 80% of which show up once; approximately 3.4% is in the top ten. Sample: peripheral blood. The origin of the receptors is a man between 70 and 80 years old who had recovered from COVID-19.

The V call is TRBV19, the J call TRBJ1-5; D unresolved. V was pared by 0 bases and J by 6 bases, with 6 bases between. The CDR3 length is 13 residues. The V gene's germline CDR1 is LNHDA and CDR2 SQIVND (reference sequence). DNA for the CDR3: TGTGCCAGTAGTATAGATCAGGTTCAGCCCCAGCATTTT. Protein product: CASSIDQVQPQHF.

The table lists this clone with a count of one. The chain couples TRBV15 to TRBJ1-1; D unresolved. Germline V CDR1 and CDR2: LNHNV, YYDKDF (reference sequence). The CDR3 is 15 amino acids. Trimming stripped 2 bases from V and 1 base from J, with 11 bases between. The CDR3 loop is CATSRKTPPNTEAFF. The CDR3, as DNA: TGTGCCACCAGCAGAAAGACACCGCCGAACACTGAAGCTTTCTTT.

The chain employs TRBV6-2 or TRBV6-3 and TRBJ2-1, with a possible D match to TRBD2 (7 bases). Germline CDR1 is MNHEY and CDR2 is SVGEGT. V was pared by 1 base and J by 8 bases, with 15 bases between. The CDR3 consists of 15 residues. The CDR3 DNA is TGTGCCAGCAGTTACTGGATGAGGGGGGGAGATGAGCAGTTCTTC. It specifies CASSYWMRGGDEQFF.

The CDR3 reads CASKSGTGGYEQYF. For the CDR3, the DNA is TGTGCCAGCAAGTCCGGGACAGGGGGTTACGAGCAGTACTTC. The chain recombines TRBV2 with TRBJ2-7; 11 nucleotides match TRBD1. Germline CDR1 is SNHLY and CDR2 is FYNNEI. The trim removed 7 bases at V and 4 bases at J, leaving 6 bases unmatched. This CDR3 contains 14 residues.

The chain links TRBV5-6 to TRBJ1-1; unclear D gene. Trimming left V 3 bases short and J 1 base short, with 13 bases between. Looked up from germline, CDR1 is SGHDT and CDR2 is YYEEEE. The CDR3 loop spans 15 amino acids. The CDR3 DNA reads TGTGCCAGCAGCTCTCAGCCCCGGGGGAACACTGAAGCTTTCTTT. Translated: CASSSQPRGNTEAFF.

Worth noting for this clone: The sample has other DNA sequences that encode this CDR3 too. This chain links TRBV5-1 with TRBJ2-7; 8 bases match TRBD1. V was clipped by 2 bases and J by 3 bases; unmatched bases: 4. This CDR3 contains 14 residues. The germline V gene encodes CDR1 SGHRS and CDR2 YFSETQ. CDR3 sequence (DNA): TGCGCCAGCAGCTTAGGACAGGGCAACTACGAGCAGTACTTC. Its protein product is CASSLGQGNYEQYF.

The V and J genes are TRBV2 and TRBJ2-7; possibly TRBD2 for D (6 bases). The CDR3 consists of 13 residues. Germline V gene data show CDR1 as SNHLY and CDR2 as FYNNEI. Deletions cut 9 bases from V and 0 bases from J, with 12 bases between. CDR3: CARAGTSSYEQYF. CDR3 in DNA: TGTGCCAGGGCCGGGACTTCCTCCTACGAGCAGTACTTC.

The CDR3 reads CASRAEFNTEAFF. For the CDR3, the DNA is TGTGCCAGCAGGGCGGAATTTAACACTGAAGCTTTCTTT. The chain employs TRBV7-8 and TRBJ1-1, with D unclear. V lost 6 bases to trimming and J lost 2 bases, with 10 bases between them. CDR1 and CDR2 from the germline V gene are SGHVS and FQNEAQ. The CDR3 has 13 amino acids.